One and the same sample provided the 29 T cell receptor beta chains below, sequenced in a study of cytomegalovirus exposure and HLA in healthy donors. Use of 60 Vbeta and 13 Jbeta primers characterized the PCR. Clones were read by immunoSEQ multiplex PCR, and TCRdb kept only the in-frame ones, dropping some. The sample lists around 220,000 clones, more than 60% occurring once. Sequenced sample: PBMCs. These receptor sequences come from a woman between 25 and 40 years old in good health and CMV-seronegative.

The sample holds one count of this clone. The chain employs TRBV6-1 and TRBJ2-7, with unresolved D. Germline V gene lookup returns CDR1 MNHNS and CDR2 SASEGT. V was trimmed by 0 bases and J by 4 bases, leaving 13 bases between them. The length of the CDR3 is 15 residues. This chain's CDR3 is CASSEALSVSYEQYF. The CDR3 DNA follows: TGTGCCAGCAGTGAAGCGCTTTCGGTGTCATACGAGCAGTACTTC.

This clone came up a few times. The CDR3 sequence is CASSFEPSGGAGQPQHF. The CDR3 nucleotides read TGCGCCAGCAGCTTCGAACCCTCGGGGGGGGCCGGACAGCCCCAGCATTTT. J is TRBJ1-5 and V is TRBV5-1; D perhaps matches TRBD1 (6 bases). The germline V gene encodes CDR1 SGHRS and CDR2 YFSETQ. The germline V and J ends were trimmed by 2 bases and 7 bases, with 22 bases remaining between them. This CDR3 is built from 17 residues.

The chain employs TRBV27 and TRBJ2-3; D is unresolved. Trimming removed 10 bases at V and 0 bases at J, with 11 bases between. Germline CDR1 MNHEY, CDR2 SMNVEV (reference sequence). The CDR3 totals 13 residues. The chain's CDR3 is CATQAFSTDTQYF. The CDR3 coding sequence is TGTGCCACCCAGGCTTTTAGCACAGATACGCAGTATTTT.

V gene TRBV27 combines with J gene TRBJ2-1; D possibly corresponds to TRBD1 (6 bases). This CDR3 region has 14 residues. V lost 7 bases and J 5 bases, leaving 15 bases between the germline ends. Per the germline V gene, CDR1 is MNHEY and CDR2 is SMNVEV (reference sequence). The CDR3 reads CASTQQGPNNEQFF. The CDR3 nucleotides read TGTGCCAGCACCCAACAGGGTCCCAACAATGAGCAGTTCTTC.

The rearrangement links TRBV10-3 to TRBJ2-1; 16 bases align to TRBD2. Trimming removed 9 bases from V and 12 bases from J; junction bases left unmatched: 2. Germline V gives CDR1 ENHRY, CDR2 SYGVKD. CDR3 length: 12 residues. Written as DNA, the CDR3 is TGTGCCATTGGGACTAGCGGGAGGGGGCAGTTCTTC. It encodes CAIGTSGRGQFF.

CDR3 DNA: TGTGCCAGTAGTACTAGGAACACTGAAGCTTTCTTT. It specifies CASSTRNTEAFF. The gene calls are TRBV19 and TRBJ1-1; no definite D call. From germline, CDR1 is LNHDA and CDR2 SQIVND (reference sequence). V was clipped by 4 bases and J by 1 base, with 4 bases between them. This CDR3 region has 12 residues.

The V gene is TRBV11-3, the J gene TRBJ2-5, with 7 bases fitting TRBD2. The trim removed 4 bases at V and 2 bases at J, leaving 4 bases unmatched. CDR1 and CDR2 (germline): SGHNT, YENEEA. The CDR3 runs 14 residues. As DNA, the CDR3 is TGTGCCAGCAGCTCGACTAGCAAGCAAGAGACCCAGTACTTC. Residues: CASSSTSKQETQYF.

The chain carries TRBV2 and TRBJ1-2; possible D gene TRBD1, 5 bases. The CDR3 extends over 13 amino acids. Trimming took 5 bases from V and 3 from J, leaving 10 bases between them. Germline CDR1 is SNHLY and CDR2 is FYNNEI. The CDR3 sequence: CASSPGRDYGYTF. CDR3 DNA sequence: TGTGCCAGCAGTCCCGGCAGGGACTATGGCTACACCTTC.

This clone was seen only a few times. V gene TRBV5-1 combines with J gene TRBJ1-1, with D perhaps TRBD1 (5 bases). The CDR3 extends over 14 amino acids. V was clipped by 0 bases and J by 3 bases, with 9 bases between them. Germline V gene lookup returns CDR1 SGHRS and CDR2 YFSETQ. DNA of the CDR3: TGCGCCAGCAGCTTGGCGGGGGGGGACACTGAAGCTTTCTTT. Encoded protein: CASSLAGGDTEAFF.

This clone was observed a few times. This chain links TRBV14 with TRBJ2-3; the D gene is possibly TRBD2 (5 bases). The CDR3 is 18 residues long. Germline CDR1 and CDR2: SGHDN and FVKESK. V was cut by 4 bases and J by 2 bases, with 22 bases left in between. DNA of the CDR3: TGTGCCAGCAGCCCACCTTCTTCCTTCGCGGGTTTCACAGATACGCAGTATTTT. This encodes CASSPPSSFAGFTDTQYF.

This clone was seen only once. The chain recombines TRBV4-2 with TRBJ1-4; possibly TRBD1 for D (6 bases). The CDR3 runs to 16 residues. V gave up 4 bases and J gave up 4 bases, with 16 bases separating them. CDR1 and CDR2 from the germline V gene are LGHNA and YNFKEQ. CDR3 sequence: CASSRMNQGINEKLFF. DNA of the CDR3: TGTGCCAGCAGCCGGATGAATCAGGGGATTAATGAAAAACTGTTTTTT.

The chain joins TRBV7-3 to TRBJ2-7; TRBD1 matches at 7 bases. Germline values: CDR1 SGHTA, CDR2 FQGTGA. The CDR3 runs to 16 residues. The trim removed 5 bases at V and 1 base at J, leaving 11 bases unmatched. DNA of the CDR3: TGTGCCAGCAGCCATCACCGGGACAGCCCGTCCTACGAGCAGTACTTC. Protein: CASSHHRDSPSYEQYF. The entire variable domain, with the rest obtained from reference TRBV7-3 and TRBJ2-7, is as follows: GAGVSQTPSNKVTEKGKYVELRCDPISGHTALYWYRQSLGQGPEFLIYFQGTGAADDSGLPNDRFFAVRPEGSVSTLKIQRTERGDSAVYLCASSHHRDSPSYEQYFGPGTRLTVT.

This clone was seen more than once but under ten times. This chain uses TRBV30 with TRBJ2-7, with D maybe TRBD1 (5 bases). The germline V gene has CDR1 GTSNPN and CDR2 SVGIG (reference sequence). There are 12 residues in the CDR3. V was clipped by 2 bases and J by 6 bases, with 11 bases between them. The CDR3 spells CAWSKGAGEQYF. The CDR3 region has the DNA TGTGCCTGGAGTAAAGGGGCCGGCGAGCAGTACTTC.

The chain combines TRBV11-3 with TRBJ2-1; D not resolved. Germline V CDR1 and CDR2: SGHNT, YENEEA. V was trimmed by 5 bases and J by 2 bases, leaving 16 bases between them. This CDR3 contains 16 residues. Here the CDR3 reads CASSPHSGLTYNEQFF. In nucleotides, the CDR3 is TGTGCCAGCAGCCCACACTCAGGTCTCACCTACAATGAGCAGTTCTTC.

The rearrangement uses TRBV2 and TRBJ2-7, with 8 bases lining up with TRBD2. Germline trimming cut 11 bases from V and 1 base from J; bases unmatched to any gene: 7. Germline V lookup: CDR1 SNHLY, CDR2 FYNNEI. The CDR3 length is 13 residues. CDR3 sequence: CAARTSSSYEQYF. CDR3 sequence (DNA): TGTGCCGCCCGGACTAGCTCTTCCTACGAGCAGTACTTC.

This chain connects TRBV7-2 to TRBJ2-1; 9 nucleotides match TRBD2. V lost 5 bases to trimming and J lost 5 bases; unmatched junction nucleotides: 4. The CDR3 extends over 14 amino acids. Per the germline V gene, CDR1 is SGHTA and CDR2 is FQGNSA. The CDR3 here is CASSEASGDNEQFF. CDR3 sequence (DNA): TGTGCCAGCAGCGAGGCTAGCGGGGACAATGAGCAGTTCTTC.

This clone showed up just a few times. The chain combines TRBV29-1 with TRBJ1-6, with D perhaps matching TRBD1 (5 bases). The CDR3 totals 13 residues. Trimming cost V 6 bases and J 7 bases, with 13 bases left between them. The germline V gene has CDR1 SQVTM and CDR2 ANQGSEA. The CDR3 region has the DNA TGCAGCGTCCGTATCGGGGGGAATTCACCCCTCCACTTT. Protein product: CSVRIGGNSPLHF.

This clone was recorded a few times. The chain joins TRBV4-1 to TRBJ2-7; D possibly corresponds to TRBD1 (6 bases). Germline CDR1 MGHRA, CDR2 YSYEKL. This CDR3 is built from 15 residues. Between the trimmed V and J ends, which lost 3 bases and 4 bases, there was a span of 16 bases. CDR3 DNA: TGCGCCAGCAGCCACTTAGTCAGGGGCCAGTACGAGCAGTACTTC. Encoded protein: CASSHLVRGQYEQYF.

The chain employs TRBV7-3 and TRBJ2-1; the match to TRBD2 covers 10 bases. The CDR3 contains 16 residues. V was pared by 5 bases and J by 8 bases, with 12 bases of the junction left unmatched. CDR1 and CDR2 from the germline V gene are SGHTA and FQGTGA. As DNA, the CDR3 is TGTGCCAGCAGCCGCCTAGCGGGGGTCCCGCGGGATGAGCAGTTCTTC. Translation: CASSRLAGVPRDEQFF.

Comment on this clone: The junction departs from the called germline gene at one end, perhaps through a read error. The genes are TRBV5-1 and TRBJ1-2; TRBD1 agrees at 9 bases. The germline CDR1 and CDR2 sequences are SGHRS and YFSETQ. This CDR3 is 14 amino acids long. This chain's CDR3 is CASSPLGQGYGYTF. The CDR3 nucleotides are TGCGCCAGCAGCCCCCTGGGACAGGGCTATGGTTACACCTTC.

This clone was observed a single time. This chain connects TRBV6-5 to TRBJ1-1; a weak D match, TRBD1 (5 bases). The germline CDR1 and CDR2 sequences are MNHEY and SVGAGI. The CDR3 totals 14 residues. Trimming removed 5 bases from V and 1 base from J, with 11 bases in between. The CDR3 bases are TGTGCCAGCAGTGGCATCACAGGGAACACTGAAGCTTTCTTT. It encodes CASSGITGNTEAFF.

This clone has a handful of counts. The genes are TRBV29-1 and TRBJ1-1; TRBD1 might be the D (5 bases). Trimming pared 6 bases from V and 1 base from J, leaving 12 bases between. The length of the CDR3 is 13 residues. CDR1 is SQVTM, CDR2 ANQGSEA, per germline. The CDR3 loop reads CSVTRDRNTEAFF. CDR3 coding DNA: TGCAGCGTGACTCGAGACAGGAACACTGAAGCTTTCTTT.

Worth noting for this clone: Mismatch with germline at one junction end may stem from a read error. This chain links TRBV7-7 with TRBJ2-1, with D possibly matching TRBD2 (7 bases). The germline V gene has CDR1 SSHAT and CDR2 FNYEAQ (reference sequence). The CDR3 runs 15 residues. The CDR3 coding sequence is TGTGCTAGCAGCTTAAGTGGGGGGGCTTTCAATGAGCAGTTCTTC. Encoded protein: CASSLSGGAFNEQFF.

The chain uses TRBV30 and TRBJ2-7, with 12 bases aligning to TRBD2. Germline lookup yields CDR1 GTSNPN and CDR2 SVGIG (reference sequence). The length of the CDR3 is 15 residues. V trimming: 5 bases; J trimming: 6 bases; junction bases outside the gene matches: 11. The CDR3 here is CAWAGLAGFLGEQYF. The DNA for the CDR3 is TGTGCCTGGGCCGGACTAGCGGGGTTCCTGGGCGAGCAGTACTTC.

This chain connects TRBV11-2 to TRBJ1-2; 7 bases match TRBD1. With V trimmed by 4 bases and J by 2 bases, 10 bases remained unmatched. CDR3 length: 16 residues. Germline CDR1 is SGHAT and CDR2 is FQNNGV. DNA of the CDR3: TGTGCCAGCAGCTCGCTGACCCCGACAGGGAACTATGGCTACACCTTC. Translating gives CASSSLTPTGNYGYTF.

As regards this clone: The junction and the germline gene differ at one end; a read error may be behind it. This rearrangement joins TRBV6-5 to TRBJ1-6; D is unresolved. The CDR3 length is 14 residues. Germline values: CDR1 MNHEY, CDR2 SVGAGI. The CDR3 DNA is TGTGCCAGCAGTTTGACCCGACTAGGATCACCCCTCCCCTTT. Translation: CASSLTRLGSPLPF.

The rearrangement joins TRBV7-3 to TRBJ2-3; D is unclear. Germline loops: CDR1 SGHTA, CDR2 FQGTGA. V dropped 2 bases and J dropped 2 bases, with 8 bases sitting between them. This CDR3 comprises 14 residues. CDR3 nucleotides: TGTGCCAGCAGCTTAGGCACAGCCACAGATACGCAGTATTTT. Protein: CASSLGTATDTQYF.

Points on this clone: One end of the junction does not line up with germline, which may come from a read error. The chain employs TRBV7-9 and TRBJ1-2, with D unresolved. This CDR3 has 15 residues. Per the germline V gene, CDR1 is SEHNR and CDR2 is FQNEAQ (reference sequence). The CDR3 DNA reads TGTTCCAGCAGCCCCCCGGCCAGTCCTAACTATGGCTACCCCTTC. Its translation is CSSSPPASPNYGYPF.

In DNA form, the CDR3 reads TGTGCCAGTATCGATCCGACAGGGCTGACTGAAGCTTTCTTT. Amino acid sequence: CASIDPTGLTEAFF. The J gene is TRBJ1-1, the V gene TRBV19, with 7 bases that match TRBD1. Per the germline V gene, CDR1 is LNHDA and CDR2 is SQIVND (reference sequence). The CDR3 is made up of 14 amino acids. Trimming at V came to 7 bases and at J to 5 bases, leaving 10 bases not matched to a gene.